The sequence of this T cell receptor beta chain was determined in a study of cytomegalovirus exposure and HLA in healthy donors. Broader study findings: The majority of CMV-associated TCR beta chains were reported as apparently HLA-restricted in a later analysis. CMV serostatus was the only recorded immune exposure for donors. Exclusion as indistinguishable affected some V segments, including TRBV6-2 and TRBV6-3.

Comment on this clone: The antigen remains undetermined.

From germline, CDR1 is MNHNS and CDR2 SASEGT. The CDR3 spans 14 residues. V lost 3 bases, J lost 4 bases, and 10 bases lay in between. Amplification used 60 Vbeta primers and 13 Jbeta primers. Some clones are missing from TCRdb's copy, which holds only in-frame ones; the method was immunoSEQ multiplex PCR. This sample has more than 95,000 clones, with approximately 79% found just once. This TCR came from a man younger than 40 in good health and CMV-seronegative. The sequenced sample was PBMCs. This chain joins TRBV6-1 and TRBJ1-5; D ambiguous. CDR3 loop: CASSDSRLNQPQHF. In DNA, the CDR3 is TGTGCCAGCAGTGACAGCAGGCTGAATCAGCCCCAGCATTTT.